These 4 T cell receptor beta chains were sequenced from one sample in a study of cytomegalovirus exposure and HLA in healthy donors. The PCR made use of 60 Vbeta and 13 Jbeta primers. The method was immunoSEQ multiplex PCR; TCRdb's version includes in-frame clones alone and lacks a portion of them. Among approximately 69,000 clones listed, roughly four fifths were seen once. Source material: PBMCs. All receptors derive from a woman aged 30 to 39 in good health and CMV-seropositive.

V is TRBV10-1 and J is TRBJ2-3; TRBD1 aligns across 8 bases. Germline V gene lookup returns CDR1 WNHNN and CDR2 SYGVQD (reference sequence). Unmatched junction bases numbered 8, after V lost 11 bases and J lost 4 bases. CDR3 length: 13 amino acids. The CDR3 is CAGGDRSSDTQYF. CDR3 in DNA: TGCGCCGGCGGGGACAGGTCATCAGATACGCAGTATTTT.

The chain links TRBV5-8 to TRBJ2-7, with 8 bases matching TRBD1. The length of the CDR3 is 14 residues. The germline gives CDR1 SGHTS, CDR2 YDEGEE. V shed 5 bases, J shed 3 bases, and the junction held 7 bases outside the gene matches. The CDR3: CASRPQGAGYEQYF. The CDR3 region has the DNA TGTGCCAGCAGACCCCAGGGGGCAGGCTACGAGCAGTACTTC.

The chain carries TRBV5-1 and TRBJ1-2; 9 bases are a match to TRBD1. There are 16 residues in the CDR3. Trimming cost V 4 bases and J 5 bases; bases outside gene matches: 12. Germline V gene sequence: CDR1 SGHRS, CDR2 YFSETQ. CDR3 residues: CASSLQGNGQGYGYTF. CDR3 DNA sequence: TGCGCCAGCAGCCTTCAGGGTAACGGACAGGGGTATGGCTACACCTTC. The full variable domain, in which reference TRBV5-1 and TRBJ1-2 provide the parts outside the CDR3, is KAGVTQTPRYLIKTRGQQVTLSCSPISGHRSVSWYQQTPGQGLQFLFEYFSETQRNKGNFPGRFSGRQFSNSRSEMNVSTLELGDSALYLCASSLQGNGQGYGYTFGSGTRLTVV.

The chain has TRBV28 and TRBJ2-2; D is ambiguous. V was trimmed by 6 bases and J by 1 base, leaving 12 bases between them. Looked up from germline, CDR1 is MDHEN and CDR2 is SYDVKM. The CDR3 consists of 15 residues. The CDR3 DNA reads TGTGCCAGCAGCTTCGGGTCCTGGAACACCGGGGAGCTGTTTTTT. This encodes CASSFGSWNTGELFF.